This T cell receptor (beta chain) was sequenced during a study of blood T cell repertoires in COVID-19 (TCRdb year 2020). In the study overall: Samples covering the acute and convalescent phases of COVID-19 were provided by collaborators in the United States, Italy and Spain. The material from the prospective study consisted of cDNA or gDNA derived from T cells, B-cell-depleted T cells, or PBMCs. Deeply sampled blood TCRbeta repertoires from subjects exposed to, actively infected with, or recovered from COVID-19 were included in the dataset. A freely available public database, intended as a resource for researchers studying the immune response to SARS-CoV-2, is where the repertoires were released. Samples came from the ongoing ImmuneRACE study (first 160 participants) plus 1,254 subjects from 6 global collaborators. A de-identified subject ID, COVID-19 status, age in years and sex were almost always included in the sample metadata. Where available, HLA class I and class II types were taken from metadata supplied by the sample provider and were not determined by assay-based typing. Summary of the overall study and its limitations: The amount of clinical and demographic metadata varied by source and participant and was provided uncurated.

TCRbeta CDR3 regions were amplified from genomic DNA by means of the immunoSEQ Assay, a bias-controlled multiplex PCR. Regarding the original processing steps: Nucleated cell counts per sample were estimated from amplification of reference gene primers within the assay. To quantify the absolute abundance of each unique TCRbeta CDR3 rearrangement, sequence reads were collapsed and filtered. For each sample, productive Simpson clonality was calculated by taking the square root of Simpson's diversity index across productive rearrangements. The source is immuneACCESS, and TCRdb retained only in-frame sequences with V and J called. Part of the clones is not carried over; for the studies checked, unresolved V genes explain less than half of this, and the remainder is unexplained. That table gives V, J and clone size, and the DNA gave D and trimming. The sample includes about 150,000 clones, with around 88% observed a single time. The top ten clones comprise around 2.9% of the sample.

The germline V gene specifies SGHDT as CDR1 and YYEEEE as CDR2. The CDR3 has 14 amino acids, counting the end cysteine and phenylalanine. Solely the CDR3 DNA is kept, with 42 bases framed from the first base. Germline trimming: 0 bases from V, 10 bases from J; junction bases outside gene matches: 4. A word on this clone: Its specific antigen is unknown. Base qualities are not provided; no much larger clone lies one nucleotide away.

Collaborating institutions collected whole blood in K2EDTA tubes following their own protocols. For TCRbeta analysis, collaborator samples were shipped as frozen whole blood, as isolated PBMCs, or as DNA extracted from either sample type. The sequencing sample was made of peripheral blood. The V and J segments used are TRBV5-6 and TRBJ1-6, with 7 middle bases fitting TRBD1. The sequence derives from a man aged 55-75 years with active or convalescent COVID-19. Here is the DNA: TGTGCCAGCAGCTTGGGGACAGGTCAATCACCCCTCCACTTT. Translated, it reads CASSLGTGQSPLHF.